Listed here are 26 T cell receptor beta chains from one sample, sequenced in a study of Graves' ophthalmopathy and Graves' hyperthyroidism. RNA transcripts were the source from which TCR beta CDR3 regions were amplified. Following a first-round RT-PCR that used HTBI primers, a second-round multiplex PCR was carried out. Using its own MiXCR run on the multiplex PCR reads, TCRdb lists one record per CDR3 protein. In the table there are about 210,000 distinct CDR3 sequences, approximately 29% of which are singletons. The sequenced sample consisted of peripheral blood. Receptor source: a man in his forties or fifties with Graves' ophthalmopathy.

The chain joins TRBV12-3 or TRBV12-4 to TRBJ2-7, with D perhaps TRBD1 (5 bases). The germline V and J ends were trimmed by 3 bases and 5 bases, with 5 bases remaining between them. This CDR3 region has 11 residues. CDR3 nucleotide sequence: TGTGCCAGCAGTTTGACAGACGAGCAGTACTTC. It specifies CASSLTDEQYF.

The gene calls are TRBV30 and TRBJ2-2, with TRBD2 as a possible D gene (6 bases). CDR1 GTSNPN and CDR2 SVGIG come from the germline V gene (reference sequence). V was clipped by 3 bases and J by 5 bases, with 13 bases between them. CDR3 length: 14 residues. The DNA for the CDR3 is TGTGCCTGGAGGACGGGAGTACGGACCGGGGAGCTGTTTTTT. It is translated as CAWRTGVRTGELFF. The full variable domain, in which reference TRBV30 and TRBJ2-2 provide the parts outside the CDR3, is SQTIHQWPATLVQPVGSPLSLECTVEGTSNPNLYWYRQAAGRGLQLLFYSVGIGQISSEVPQNLSASRPQDRQFILSSKKLLLSDSGFYLCAWRTGVRTGELFFGEGSRLTVL.

The gene calls are TRBV12-3 or TRBV12-4 and TRBJ1-1; D uncertain. The ends were cut back, 5 bases at V and 3 bases at J, with 13 bases in the middle. The CDR3 has 14 residues. CDR3 loop: CASSDPGKDTEAFF. The CDR3 DNA is TGTGCCAGCAGTGACCCAGGCAAGGACACTGAAGCTTTCTTT.

This clonotype has ten or more counts. The rearrangement uses TRBV13 and TRBJ1-5; tentatively, D is TRBD1 (5 bases). This CDR3 comprises 16 residues. V gave up 0 bases and J gave up 0 bases, with 9 bases separating them. Germline CDR1 is PRHDT and CDR2 is FYEKMQ (reference sequence). In DNA, the CDR3 is TGTGCCAGCAGCTTAGGAGGGACCTATAGCAATCAGCCCCAGCATTTT. Amino acids: CASSLGGTYSNQPQHF.

This clonotype was picked up a small number of times. The V gene is TRBV6-1, the J gene TRBJ1-1; D call uncertain. V shed 1 base and J shed 4 bases, with 25 bases lying between them. The germline V gene encodes CDR1 MNHNS and CDR2 SASEGT. CDR3 length equals 19 residues. The CDR3 loop is CASSEGFRRRRFVGTEAFF. The DNA of the CDR3 is TGTGCCAGCAGTGAAGGCTTTAGGAGACGCCGGTTTGTTGGCACTGAAGCTTTCTTT.

This clonotype was seen repeatedly, ten times or more. This sequence joins TRBV30 and TRBJ2-5; unclear D gene. Trimming pared 0 bases from V and 5 bases from J, leaving 10 bases between. Germline CDR1 reads GTSNPN; CDR2 reads SVGIG (reference sequence). This CDR3 region has 13 residues. Written as DNA, the CDR3 is TGTGCCTGGAGTGTAGGGCTGGGGGAGACCCAGTACTTC. It encodes CAWSVGLGETQYF.

This clonotype has a count of ten or more. The rearrangement joins TRBV11-3 to TRBJ2-7; 10 bases match TRBD2. Germline CDR1 is SGHNT and CDR2 is YENEEA. V was clipped by 4 bases and J by 6 bases; unmatched bases: 9. The CDR3 spans 15 residues. This CDR3 is CASSSLKREGPEQYF. CDR3 bases: TGTGCCAGCAGCTCTCTTAAGCGGGAGGGCCCCGAGCAGTACTTC. Combining the CDR3 with reference TRBV11-3 and TRBJ2-7 gives the whole variable domain EAGVVQSPRYKIIEKKQPVAFWCNPISGHNTLYWYLQNLGQGPELLIRYENEEAVDDSQLPKDRFSAERLKGVDSTLKIQPAELGDSAVYLCASSSLKREGPEQYFGPGTRLTVT.

This clonotype was seen ten or more times. The chain is built from TRBV7-9 and TRBJ1-1; D remains unclear. Germline CDR1 and CDR2: SEHNR and FQNEAQ (reference sequence). Trimming took 2 bases from V and 7 from J, leaving 5 bases between them. This CDR3 is built from 11 residues. CDR3 residues: CASSLRGEAFF. As DNA, the CDR3 is TGTGCCAGCAGCTTACGTGGTGAAGCTTTCTTT.

There are many counts of this clonotype. This chain links TRBV2 with TRBJ1-6; 7 bases match TRBD1. CDR3 length: 15 residues. V lost 2 bases and J lost 8; bases outside the gene matches: 6. The germline gives CDR1 SNHLY, CDR2 FYNNEI. The CDR3 here is CASSESGQPYSPLHF. As DNA, the CDR3 is TGTGCCAGCAGTGAATCGGGACAGCCTTATTCACCCCTCCACTTT.

This clonotype was counted ten times or more. This sequence joins TRBV5-5 and TRBJ1-1; the match to TRBD1 covers 7 bases. CDR1 and CDR2 from the germline V gene are SGHKS and YYEKEE (reference sequence). The V gene end was trimmed by 4 bases and the J gene end by 1 base; junction bases not matched to a gene: 4. The CDR3 is 14 amino acids. The CDR3 DNA sequence: TGTGCCAGCAGCACGGACAGGACGAACACTGAAGCTTTCTTT. It translates to CASSTDRTNTEAFF.

This chain connects TRBV19 to TRBJ2-7; 8 bases are shared with TRBD1. Germline values: CDR1 LNHDA, CDR2 SQIVND (reference sequence). The length of the CDR3 is 13 residues. Trimming cost V 10 bases and J 6 bases; bases outside gene matches: 11. The CDR3 sequence is CATTGGLRGEQYF. The CDR3 coding sequence is TGTGCCACCACAGGGGGACTTAGGGGCGAGCAGTACTTC.

This clonotype was seen ten or more times. V is TRBV6-2 or TRBV6-3 and J is TRBJ2-7; 7 bases match TRBD1. V was clipped by 5 bases and J by 2 bases; unmatched bases: 6. CDR3 size: 14 residues. Germline CDR1 is MNHEY and CDR2 is SVGEGT. This chain's CDR3 is CASSTRTGTYEQYF. CDR3 bases: TGTGCCAGCAGTACAAGGACAGGAACCTACGAGCAGTACTTC.

This chain connects TRBV7-8 to TRBJ1-1, with 7 bases matching TRBD1. This CDR3 has 17 amino acids. Germline-derived CDR1 and CDR2 are SGHVS and FQNEAQ. The J segment lost 0 bases and the V segment lost 5 bases, leaving 12 bases of the junction unmatched. DNA of the CDR3: TGTGCCAGCAGCGCTCAGGGGGGACAAACTATGAACACTGAAGCTTTCTTT. Translating it yields CASSAQGGQTMNTEAFF.

This clonotype came up many times. The J gene is TRBJ2-7, the V gene TRBV3-1; no clear D. Germline CDR1 is LGHDT and CDR2 is YNNKEL (reference sequence). This CDR3 comprises 14 residues. Trimming left V 5 bases short and J 1 base short, with 12 bases between. The CDR3 sequence: CASSTRLKSYEQYF. DNA of the CDR3: TGTGCCAGCAGCACCCGACTGAAATCCTACGAGCAGTACTTC.

This clonotype was detected many times. The V gene is TRBV14, the J gene TRBJ1-2, with a possible D match to TRBD1 (6 bases). The germline gives CDR1 SGHDN, CDR2 FVKESK. The length of the CDR3 is 13 residues. Trimming removed 4 bases at V and 8 bases at J, with 14 bases between. This chain's CDR3 is CASSPRTVDGYTF. CDR3 DNA: TGTGCCAGCAGCCCAAGGACAGTAGACGGCTACACCTTC.

This clonotype appeared many times. This chain links TRBV19 with TRBJ2-7, with D maybe TRBD2 (6 bases). The CDR3 consists of 13 residues. Per the germline V gene, CDR1 is LNHDA and CDR2 is SQIVND (reference sequence). V was trimmed by 3 bases and J by 6 bases, leaving 12 bases between them. The CDR3 region has the DNA TGTGCCAGTAGTATCTCCGGGAGCGCCGAGCAGTACTTC. Residues: CASSISGSAEQYF. Supplemented by reference TRBV19 and TRBJ2-7, the full variable domain reads DGGITQSPKYLFRKEGQNVTLSCEQNLNHDAMYWYRQDPGQGLRLIYYSQIVNDFQKGDIAEGYSVSREKKESFPLTVTSAQKNPTAFYLCASSISGSAEQYFGPGTRLTVT.

This chain links TRBV7-2 with TRBJ2-7, with a tentative D call TRBD2 (5 bases). This CDR3 region has 15 residues. CDR1 SGHTA and CDR2 FQGNSA come from the germline V gene. Trimming stripped 3 bases from V and 6 bases from J, with 18 bases between. The CDR3 is CASSLSSVDGGEQYF. For the CDR3, the DNA is TGTGCCAGCAGCTTGAGTTCGGTGGACGGAGGCGAGCAGTACTTC.

This clonotype has ten or more counts. The chain recombines TRBV30 with TRBJ2-7; 10 positions match TRBD2. J gave up 5 bases and V 0 bases, and 13 bases lay outside the gene matches. Germline CDR1 and CDR2: GTSNPN and SVGIG (reference sequence). The CDR3 length is 17 residues. The CDR3 DNA is TGTGCCTGGAGTGTATCATTCCTAGCGGGAGTACTTAACGAGCAGTACTTC. It yields the protein CAWSVSFLAGVLNEQYF.

Ten or more counts support this clonotype. Just one base apart from a much larger clone, this may be a read error. This chain links TRBV27 with TRBJ1-6; TRBD1 might be the D (5 bases). The germline gives CDR1 MNHEY, CDR2 SMNVEV (reference sequence). The CDR3 sequence is 14 residues long. CDR3 DNA sequence: TGTGCCGGCAGGTGGGGGATGGATAATTCACCCCTCCACTTT. It is translated as CAGRWGMDNSPLHF.

J is TRBJ1-5 and V is TRBV6-2 or TRBV6-3; D is ambiguous. Germline V gene sequence: CDR1 MNHEY, CDR2 SVGEGT. This CDR3 comprises 12 residues. V lost 9 bases, J lost 2 bases, and 8 bases lay in between. CDR3 in amino acids: CARVSGNQPQHF. The CDR3 nucleotides read TGTGCCAGAGTCAGTGGCAATCAGCCCCAGCATTTT.

The chain recombines TRBV30 with TRBJ2-2; a weak D match, TRBD1 (5 bases). The CDR3 covers 13 residues. Germline CDR1 and CDR2: GTSNPN and SVGIG (reference sequence). Trimming removed 2 bases from V and 3 bases from J, with 7 bases in between. CDR3 in amino acids: CAWSLTDTGELFF. CDR3 DNA: TGTGCCTGGAGTTTGACAGACACCGGGGAGCTGTTTTTT.

This clonotype was counted at least ten times. V gene TRBV29-1 combines with J gene TRBJ2-2; TRBD2 matches at 9 bases. Losses at the gene ends were 0 bases for V and 6 bases for J; bases not matched to a gene: 8. The CDR3 extends over 16 amino acids. The germline V gene encodes CDR1 SQVTM and CDR2 ANQGSEA. Here the CDR3 reads CSVEEDSGRVAGELFF. The DNA for the CDR3 is TGCAGCGTTGAAGAGGATAGCGGGAGAGTGGCCGGGGAGCTGTTTTTT.

This clonotype has at least ten counts. The chain joins TRBV28 to TRBJ1-2; D uncertain. V was cut by 8 bases and J by 6 bases, with 10 bases left in between. CDR1 is MDHEN, CDR2 SYDVKM, per germline. This CDR3 region has 11 residues. The CDR3 coding sequence is TGTGCCAGCTCCCCGGGGAATGGCTACACCTTC. Its translation is CASSPGNGYTF.

This clonotype appeared a few times. The CDR3 DNA sequence: TGTGCCAGCAGGCCGGCGGGGGGAGGCACTGAAGCTTTCTTT. Translated, it gives CASRPAGGGTEAFF. The chain is built from TRBV6-1 and TRBJ1-1, with a tentative D call TRBD1 (5 bases). Germline V gene lookup returns CDR1 MNHNS and CDR2 SASEGT. The V and J ends lost 6 bases and 4 bases respectively, with 15 bases between them. CDR3 length: 14 amino acids.

Many counts were recorded for this clonotype. The chain recombines TRBV12-3 or TRBV12-4 with TRBJ2-7; D might be TRBD2 (6 bases). The CDR3 contains 18 residues. Trimming left V 2 bases short and J 2 bases short, with 22 bases between. As DNA, the CDR3 is TGTGCCAGCAGTTTACGAGGGGAGGACGTCCCTTTTCCCTACGAGCAGTACTTC. Protein product: CASSLRGEDVPFPYEQYF.

This clonotype was observed at least ten times. This rearrangement joins TRBV10-3 to TRBJ2-5; D not resolved. The CDR3 length is 14 residues. Germline V gene sequence: CDR1 ENHRY, CDR2 SYGVKD. V shed 3 bases and J shed 2 bases, with 10 bases lying between them. CDR3 coding DNA: TGTGCCATCAGTGAACCAACCATTCAAGAGACCCAGTACTTC. It codes for CAISEPTIQETQYF.